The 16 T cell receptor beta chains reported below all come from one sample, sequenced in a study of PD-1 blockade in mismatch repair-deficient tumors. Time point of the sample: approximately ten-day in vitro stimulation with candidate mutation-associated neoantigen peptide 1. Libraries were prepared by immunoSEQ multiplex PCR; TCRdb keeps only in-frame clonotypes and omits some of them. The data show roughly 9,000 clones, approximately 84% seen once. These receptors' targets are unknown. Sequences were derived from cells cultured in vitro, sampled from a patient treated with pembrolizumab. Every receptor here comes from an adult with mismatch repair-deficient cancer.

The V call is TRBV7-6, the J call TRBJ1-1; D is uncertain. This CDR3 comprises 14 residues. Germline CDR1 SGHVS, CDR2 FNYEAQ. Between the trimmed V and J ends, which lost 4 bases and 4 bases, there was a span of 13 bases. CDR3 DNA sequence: TGTGCCAGCAGCTACTCCTTGGGTGGCACTGAAGCTTTCTTT. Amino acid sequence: CASSYSLGGTEAFF.

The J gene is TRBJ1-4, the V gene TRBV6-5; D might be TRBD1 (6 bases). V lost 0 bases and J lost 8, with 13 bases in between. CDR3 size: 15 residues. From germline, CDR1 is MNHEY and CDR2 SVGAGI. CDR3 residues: CASSYSGGHGEKLFF. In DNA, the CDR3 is TGTGCCAGCAGTTACTCCGGGGGGCATGGGGAAAAACTGTTTTTT.

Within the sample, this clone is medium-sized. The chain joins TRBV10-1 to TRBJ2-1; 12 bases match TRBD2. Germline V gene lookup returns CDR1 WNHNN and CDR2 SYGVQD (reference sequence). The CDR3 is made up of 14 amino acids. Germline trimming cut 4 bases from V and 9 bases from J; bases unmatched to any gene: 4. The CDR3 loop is CASSGGLAGIEQFF. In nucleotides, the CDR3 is TGCGCCAGCAGTGGGGGACTAGCGGGCATTGAGCAGTTCTTC.

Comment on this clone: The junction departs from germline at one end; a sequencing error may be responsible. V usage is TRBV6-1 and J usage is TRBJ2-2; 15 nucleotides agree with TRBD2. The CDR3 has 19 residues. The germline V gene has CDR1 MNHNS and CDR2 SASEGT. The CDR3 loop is CASREGLAGGPLITGELFF. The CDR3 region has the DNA TGTGCCAGCAGAGAAGGACTAGCGGGAGGGCCGCTGATCACCGGGGAGCTGTTTTTT.

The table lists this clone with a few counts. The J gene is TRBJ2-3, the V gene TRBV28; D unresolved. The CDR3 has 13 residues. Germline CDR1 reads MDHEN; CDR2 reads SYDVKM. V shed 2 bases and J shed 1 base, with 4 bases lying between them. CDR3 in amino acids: CASSLQGTDTQYF. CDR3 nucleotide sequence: TGTGCCAGCAGTTTACAGGGCACAGATACGCAGTATTTT.

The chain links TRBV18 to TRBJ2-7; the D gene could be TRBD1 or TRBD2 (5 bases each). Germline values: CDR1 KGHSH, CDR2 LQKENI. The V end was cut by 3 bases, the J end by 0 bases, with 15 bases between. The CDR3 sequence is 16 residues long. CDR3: CASSPQPGAYSYEQYF. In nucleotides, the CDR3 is TGTGCCAGCTCACCTCAGCCCGGGGCTTACTCCTACGAGCAGTACTTC.

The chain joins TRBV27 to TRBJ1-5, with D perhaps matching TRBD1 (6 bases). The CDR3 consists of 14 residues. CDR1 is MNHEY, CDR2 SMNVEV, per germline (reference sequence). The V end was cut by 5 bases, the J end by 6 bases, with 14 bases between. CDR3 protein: CASSIDRGGQPQHF. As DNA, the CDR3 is TGTGCCAGCAGTATCGACAGAGGGGGTCAGCCCCAGCATTTT.

The CDR3 loop is CASSPSRMQETQYF. The CDR3 region has the DNA TGTGCCAGCTCACCATCCAGAATGCAAGAGACCCAGTACTTC. J is TRBJ2-5 and V is TRBV18, with D hard to call. Germline CDR1 KGHSH, CDR2 LQKENI. The length of the CDR3 is 14 residues. The V gene lost 2 bases and the J gene lost 2 bases, with 9 bases spanning the gap.

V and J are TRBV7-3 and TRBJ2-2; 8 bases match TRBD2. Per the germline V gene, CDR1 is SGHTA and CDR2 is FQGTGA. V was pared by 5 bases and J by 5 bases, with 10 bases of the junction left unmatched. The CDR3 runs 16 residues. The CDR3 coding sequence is TGTGCCAGCAGCCCCCCTGGGACTAGGGGAACCGGGGAGCTGTTTTTT. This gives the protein CASSPPGTRGTGELFF.

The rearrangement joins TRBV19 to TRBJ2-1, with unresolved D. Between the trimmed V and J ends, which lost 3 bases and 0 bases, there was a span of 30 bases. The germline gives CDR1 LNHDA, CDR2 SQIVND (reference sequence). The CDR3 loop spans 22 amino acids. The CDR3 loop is CASSINVGFLPPAASSYNEQFF. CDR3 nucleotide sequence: TGTGCCAGTAGTATTAACGTCGGGTTTTTGCCCCCGGCGGCTAGCTCCTACAATGAGCAGTTCTTC.

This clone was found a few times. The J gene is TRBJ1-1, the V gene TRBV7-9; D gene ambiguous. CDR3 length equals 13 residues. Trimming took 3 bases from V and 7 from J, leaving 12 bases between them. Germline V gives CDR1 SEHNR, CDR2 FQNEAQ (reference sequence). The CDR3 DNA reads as TGTGCCAGCAGCTTGAGAGAGCTGGTTGAAGCTTTCTTT. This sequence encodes CASSLRELVEAFF.

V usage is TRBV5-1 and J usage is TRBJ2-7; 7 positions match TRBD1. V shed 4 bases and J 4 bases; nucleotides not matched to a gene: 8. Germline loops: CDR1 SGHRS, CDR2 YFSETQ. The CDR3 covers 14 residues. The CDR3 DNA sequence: TGCGCCAGCAGCCCTACGGACAGGTCTTACGAGCAGTACTTC. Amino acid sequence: CASSPTDRSYEQYF. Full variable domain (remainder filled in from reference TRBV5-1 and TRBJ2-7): KAGVTQTPRYLIKTRGQQVTLSCSPISGHRSVSWYQQTPGQGLQFLFEYFSETQRNKGNFPGRFSGRQFSNSRSEMNVSTLELGDSALYLCASSPTDRSYEQYFGPGTRLTVT.

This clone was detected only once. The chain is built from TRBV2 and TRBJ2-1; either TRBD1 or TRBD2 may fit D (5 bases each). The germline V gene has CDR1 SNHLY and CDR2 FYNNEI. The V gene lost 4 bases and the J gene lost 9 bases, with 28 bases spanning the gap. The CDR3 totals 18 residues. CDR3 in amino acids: CASSGVPLGGGPGGEQFF. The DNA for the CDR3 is TGTGCCAGCAGTGGGGTCCCTCTTGGCGGCGGGCCTGGGGGTGAGCAGTTCTTC.

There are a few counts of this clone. CDR3 DNA: TGTGCCAGCAGCTTCCCACAGACTGGGGCCAACGTCCTGACTTTC. Its translation is CASSFPQTGANVLTF. V usage is TRBV5-5 and J usage is TRBJ2-6; unclear D gene. Germline V gene sequence: CDR1 SGHKS, CDR2 YYEKEE (reference sequence). The V end lost 2 bases, the J end lost 2 bases, and 8 bases lay between the germline ends. The CDR3 sequence is 15 residues long.

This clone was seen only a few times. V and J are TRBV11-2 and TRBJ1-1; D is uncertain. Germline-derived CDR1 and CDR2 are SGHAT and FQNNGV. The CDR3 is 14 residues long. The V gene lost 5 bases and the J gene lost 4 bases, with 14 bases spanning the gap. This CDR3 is CASSLVLRGTEAFF. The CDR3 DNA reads TGTGCCAGCAGCCTGGTCCTAAGAGGCACTGAAGCTTTCTTT.

CDR3 nucleotide sequence: TGCAGTGCTAGGGTGGTGGAGGAGTTCTTC. It encodes CSARVVEEFF. The rearrangement links TRBV20-1 to TRBJ2-1; TRBD2 might be the D (5 bases). Trimming pared 3 bases from V and 14 bases from J, leaving 11 bases between. Germline CDR1 reads DFQATT; CDR2 reads SNEGSKA (reference sequence). This CDR3 is built from 10 residues.